The rows below give T cell receptor beta chains drawn from one sample of a study of blood T cell repertoires in COVID-19. The table came from immunoSEQ multiplex PCR; TCRdb's copy has only in-frame clones and leaves some out. In the table there are 70,000 to 95,000 clones, more than 65% of which are singletons. The material sequenced was peripheral blood. Receptor source: a woman aged 45-59 years with acute or convalescent COVID-19. CDR3s include the opening cysteine and the closing phenylalanine or tryptophan. A D gene is named only where the DNA matches it firmly. Only part of the rows carry a size: once, few, many, or a class if the clone is expanded.

v_call	clone_size	j_call	d_call	cdr3_nt	cdr3_aa
TRBV11-2	-	TRBJ2-5	-	TGTGCCAGCAGTTATAGCCTGGAGACCCAGTACTTC	CASSYSLETQYF
TRBV7-6	few	TRBJ2-7	-	TGTGCCAGCAGCTTAGGTAATTCCTACGAGCAGTACTTC	CASSLGNSYEQYF
TRBV3-1/TRBV3-2	-	TRBJ2-1	-	TGTGCCAGCAGCCCCGTGCCCTTGGAGGGATACAATGAGCAGTTCTTC	CASSPVPLEGYNEQFF
TRBV7-8	-	TRBJ2-5	TRBD1	TGTGCCAGCAGCTCAACCGGGACAGCTACCCAAGAGACCCAGTACTTC	CASSSTGTATQETQYF
TRBV7-2	few	TRBJ1-2	TRBD1	TGTGCCAGCAGCTTAAGGGGGCCGTCTTCTGGCGGCTACACCTTC	CASSLRGPSSGGYTF
TRBV6-4	-	TRBJ2-7	-	TGTGCCAGCAGTCCCGGGACTGCCTACGAGCAGTACTTC	CASSPGTAYEQYF
TRBV7-9	-	TRBJ1-4	-	TGTGCCAGCAGCTTATCGGGTATACAGGGCCAAGGAAAACTGTTTTTT	CASSLSGIQGQGKLFF
TRBV19	-	TRBJ2-3	-	TGTGCCAGTAGTGAGGCCAACACAGATACGCAGTATTTT	CASSEANTDTQYF
TRBV5-5	-	TRBJ2-3	TRBD2	TGTGCCAGCAGCTTCGCTCCACCGGGAGGGGTTGGCGCAGATACGCAGTATTTT	CASSFAPPGGVGADTQYF
TRBV24-1	-	TRBJ2-5	TRBD2	TGTGCCACCAGTGATGCGAATAGCGGGAGGGTGGAGACCCAGTACTTC	CATSDANSGRVETQYF
TRBV19	once	TRBJ2-5	TRBD1	TGTGCCAGTAGTAGAATTTTCCCCGGGACAGGGCGCGGAGAGACCCAGTACTTC	CASSRIFPGTGRGETQYF
TRBV7-3	-	TRBJ2-1	-	TGTGCCAGCAGAATGGCCAGCTCCTACAATGAGCAGTTCTTC	CASRMASSYNEQFF
TRBV2	-	TRBJ1-6	TRBD1	TGTGCCAGCAGTGCCGACAGGGTAGAAATTTCACCCCTCCACTTT	CASSADRVEISPLHF
TRBV19	-	TRBJ2-7	TRBD1	TGTGCCAGTAGTATCCGGGACAGGGGGTACGAGCAGTACTTC	CASSIRDRGYEQYF
TRBV10-3	-	TRBJ2-3	-	TGTGCCATCAGTGTAGGGCAGGGCAGCACAGATACGCAGTATTTT	CAISVGQGSTDTQYF
TRBV4-3	-	TRBJ1-6	TRBD1	TGCGCCAGCAGCGAAGTCAGGACAGGGGCTTCACCCCTCCACTTT	CASSEVRTGASPLHF
TRBV28	-	TRBJ2-1	-	TGTGCCAGCAGTTTACACCTGGACAGCCGCCCTTACAATGAGCAGTTCTTC	CASSLHLDSRPYNEQFF
TRBV7-2	-	TRBJ1-5	-	TGTGCCAGCAGCTTAGGGGCTCAGCCCCAGCATTTT	CASSLGAQPQHF
TRBV4-1	once	TRBJ1-1	-	TGCGCCAGCAGCCCCCGGCTAGTAATGAACACTGAAGCTTTCTTT	CASSPRLVMNTEAFF
TRBV5-1	few	TRBJ1-6	-	TGCGCCAGCAGCCCCGACCGGACAGAAGATAATTCACCCCTCCACTTT	CASSPDRTEDNSPLHF
TRBV7-8	-	TRBJ1-2	-	TGTGCCAGCAGCTCGACAGCTAACTATGGCTACACCTTC	CASSSTANYGYTF
TRBV5-1	-	TRBJ1-2	TRBD1	TGCGCCAGCAGCTTGGGATCGACAGGGGGCGATGGCTACACCTTC	CASSLGSTGGDGYTF
TRBV23-1	-	TRBJ2-7	-	TGCGCCAGCACTCTACAGACAGGTACCTACGAGCAGTACTTC	CASTLQTGTYEQYF
TRBV7-8	-	TRBJ1-6	TRBD1	TGTGCCAGCAGCAAAGGACAGGGGATCTATTCACCCCTCCACTTT	CASSKGQGIYSPLHF
TRBV7-3	-	TRBJ2-5	TRBD1	TGTGCCAGCGCGGAGGGTTGGGGACAGGCGCAAGAGACCCAGTACTTC	CASAEGWGQAQETQYF
TRBV6-8	-	TRBJ1-4	-	TGTGCCAGCAGCCCTATTAGGGGTGAGGAAAAACTGTTTTTT	CASSPIRGEEKLFF
TRBV27	-	TRBJ1-1	-	TGTGCCAGCAAGAGGGTTTGGGACACTGAAGCTTTCTTT	CASKRVWDTEAFF
TRBV5-1	-	TRBJ2-3	TRBD2	TGCGCCAGCACCCGGACTAGCGGGGCAGATACGCAGTATTTT	CASTRTSGADTQYF
TRBV6-2/TRBV6-3	-	TRBJ2-3	-	TGTGCCAGCAGTTATGTCTCCGGCACAGATACGCAGTATTTT	CASSYVSGTDTQYF
TRBV19	-	TRBJ2-7	-	TGTGCCAGTAGTAGCGTGGAGGGGGCTTCTCTCGGCGAGCAGTACTTC	CASSSVEGASLGEQYF
TRBV2	-	TRBJ2-7	-	TGTGCCAGCGAGGTAGAAACCTACGAGCAGTACTTC	CASEVETYEQYF
TRBV10-3	-	TRBJ1-4	-	TGTGCCATCAGTGAACCGACAGGAGAAAAACTGTTTTTT	CAISEPTGEKLFF
TRBV6-5	-	TRBJ2-2	TRBD1	TGTGCCAGTCGACAGGGTCCGAACACCGGGGAGCTGTTTTTT	CASRQGPNTGELFF
TRBV12-5	-	TRBJ2-1	-	TGTGCTAGTGGTTTGGCCCTTAGTGGCTACAATGAGCAGTTCTTC	CASGLALSGYNEQFF
TRBV10-3	-	TRBJ2-2	TRBD1	TGTGCCATCAGTGAGGTACAGGGGTGGGTCGGGGAGCTGTTTTTT	CAISEVQGWVGELFF
TRBV10-2	-	TRBJ1-1	-	TGCGCCAGCAGTGACAGGGGGAACACTGAAGCTTTCTTT	CASSDRGNTEAFF
TRBV4-1	-	TRBJ1-1	TRBD1	TGCGCCAGCAGCCTGGACAGGTCCCAGAACACTGAAGCTTTCTTT	CASSLDRSQNTEAFF
TRBV4-3	-	TRBJ2-7	-	TGCGCCAGCAGCCAAGATTGGGGGGACCACGAGCAGTACTTC	CASSQDWGDHEQYF
TRBV9	-	TRBJ2-3	TRBD2	TGTGCCAGCAGCGTAAGGCCTAGCGGGACAGATACGCAGTATTTT	CASSVRPSGTDTQYF